Listed below are T cell receptor beta chains from one sample, sequenced in a study of chemoradiotherapy in HPV16-positive cancers. Clones were read by immunoSEQ multiplex PCR, and TCRdb kept only the in-frame ones, dropping some. Among about 8,100 clones, less than 85% were seen once, and the ten largest hold 20%. The sample was collected from a patient who underwent chemoradiotherapy. Source of these receptors: a human donor with HPV-associated anogenital cancer. The CDR3 runs from the conserved cysteine through the conserved F or W. Each record gives: clone size, D gene, J gene, V gene, CDR3 protein, CDR3 DNA. The D gene is left open where the match is weak. Size is omitted from some rows. Given values are once, few, many or a class for expanded clones.

. | TRBD1 | TRBJ1-4 | TRBV4-1 | CASSQATTDRGFNEKLFF | TGCGCCAGCAGCCAAGCCACCACGGACAGGGGTTTTAATGAAAAACTGTTTTTT
. | TRBD1 | TRBJ2-5 | TRBV5-4 | CASSLTGQGEQETQYF | TGTGCCAGCAGCTTGACGGGACAGGGAGAACAAGAGACCCAGTACTTC
. | . | TRBJ2-7 | TRBV5-1 | CASSPPVGGRNEQYF | TGCGCCAGCAGCCCCCCGGTGGGTGGTAGAAACGAGCAGTACTTC
. | . | TRBJ1-1 | TRBV5-4 | CASSQEGRFEAFF | TGTGCCAGCAGCCAAGAGGGGCGGTTTGAAGCTTTCTTT
. | . | TRBJ2-1 | TRBV7-2 | CASSAPTTYEQFF | TGTGCCAGCAGCGCCCCGACGACTTATGAGCAGTTCTTC
few | . | TRBJ2-2 | TRBV7-6 | CASSLVTGELFF | TGTGCCAGCAGCTTAGTAACCGGGGAGCTGTTTTTT
. | . | TRBJ1-1 | TRBV2 | CASTEGRTKAFF | TGTGCCAGCACCGAAGGACGGACGAAAGCTTTCTTT
. | . | TRBJ1-2 | TRBV14 | CASSQDVRVYGYTF | TGTGCCAGCAGCCAAGACGTTAGGGTCTATGGCTACACCTTC
. | . | TRBJ1-1 | TRBV5-1 | CASSFWGEKRNTEAFF | TGCGCCAGCAGCTTTTGGGGGGAGAAGAGGAACACTGAAGCTTTCTTT
. | . | TRBJ1-4 | TRBV5-4 | CASSFAPTNEKLFF | TGTGCCAGCAGCTTTGCCCCCACTAATGAAAAACTGTTTTTT
. | . | TRBJ2-1 | TRBV9 | CASTARGANKNEQFF | TGTGCCAGCACCGCCCGGGGGGCCAATAAGAATGAGCAGTTCTTC
. | . | TRBJ2-7 | TRBV6-5 | CASSYSTGRAYEQYF | TGTGCCAGCAGTTACTCCACAGGGAGAGCCTACGAGCAGTACTTC
. | TRBD2 | TRBJ2-3 | TRBV9 | CASSVMGGGAGDTQYF | TGTGCCAGCAGCGTAATGGGCGGGGGGGCCGGGGATACGCAGTATTTT
few | TRBD1 | TRBJ2-1 | TRBV5-4 | CASSSTGLSYNEQFF | TGTGCCAGCAGCTCGACAGGGCTTTCTTACAATGAGCAGTTCTTC
few | . | TRBJ1-1 | TRBV6-1 | CASKENRAAFF | TGTGCCAGCAAGGAGAACCGAGCAGCTTTCTTT
. | . | TRBJ2-2 | TRBV6-4 | CASSAGESGELFF | TGTGCCAGCAGTGCCGGGGAATCCGGGGAGCTGTTTTTT
. | TRBD2 | TRBJ2-1 | TRBV29-1 | CSVQRGAPPYNEQFF | TGCAGCGTACAGCGGGGGGCCCCACCCTACAATGAGCAGTTCTTC
. | . | TRBJ2-5 | TRBV5-1 | CASSWQNQETQYF | TGCGCCAGCAGCTGGCAAAACCAAGAGACCCAGTACTTC
few | TRBD2 | TRBJ2-5 | TRBV7-9 | CASSLGGGPAGETQYF | TGTGCCAGCAGCTTAGGCGGGGGACCCGCCGGGGAGACCCAGTACTTC
. | . | TRBJ1-2 | TRBV11-2 | CASSSLWRGQNGYTF | TGTGCCAGCAGCTCCCTATGGCGGGGACAAAATGGCTACACCTTC
. | . | TRBJ2-7 | TRBV7-9 | CASSFEGGSYEQYF | TGTGCCAGCAGCTTTGAGGGGGGCTCCTACGAGCAGTACTTC
. | TRBD1 | TRBJ1-2 | TRBV7-9 | CASSPRDRVYGYTF | TGTGCCAGCAGCCCCCGGGACAGAGTCTATGGCTACACCTTC
. | . | TRBJ1-5 | TRBV2 | CASSIRQNSGAQHF | TGTGCCAGCAGTATTAGACAAAATAGTGGAGCCCAGCATTTT
. | . | TRBJ1-6 | TRBV18 | CASSPPGGSPLHF | TGTGCCAGCTCACCACCGGGGGGTTCACCCCTCCACTTT
. | . | TRBJ1-4 | TRBV28 | CASRNRRVRNEKLFF | TGTGCCAGCAGAAACAGGCGGGTTCGCAATGAAAAACTGTTTTTT
few | . | TRBJ2-3 | TRBV27 | CASSPNGDTQYF | TGTGCCAGCAGTCCGAATGGAGATACGCAGTATTTT
. | . | TRBJ1-2 | TRBV6-6 | CASSSYREYGYTF | TGTGCCAGCAGTTCGTACAGGGAATATGGCTACACCTTC
. | TRBD1 | TRBJ1-2 | TRBV28 | CASSSAGTAYGYTF | TGTGCCAGCAGCTCTGCCGGGACAGCATATGGCTACACCTTC
. | . | TRBJ2-5 | TRBV5-1 | CASSLAWETQYF | TGCGCCAGCAGCTTGGCATGGGAGACCCAGTACTTC
once | . | TRBJ2-1 | TRBV5-6 | CASSLASQAEQFF | TGTGCCAGCAGCTTGGCCAGTCAGGCAGAGCAGTTCTTC
. | . | TRBJ2-7 | TRBV7-6 | CASSLGPNYEQYF | TGTGCCAGCAGTCTTGGACCCAATTACGAGCAGTACTTC
once | TRBD1 | TRBJ1-5 | TRBV13 | CASSFGGQGARQPQHF | TGTGCCAGCAGCTTTGGGGGACAGGGGGCGCGGCAGCCCCAGCATTTT